This T cell receptor (beta chain) was captured by sequencing in a study of shared clonotypes between healthy human individuals (dated by TCRdb to 2020 to 2021). Concerning the study at large: The cohort comprised two women and three men aged 18 to 49 years. Blood TCR repertoires of four to six healthy adults were deeply sequenced to estimate repertoire size and the extent of clonotype sharing between individuals. Per donor, leukapheresis produced somewhere between about 0.94 and 9 billion PBMCs. Different laboratories and diverse techniques were used to prepare libraries and sequence TCR repertoires, to increase sequencing depth and limit assay-specific biases. For each donor, CD4 naive and CD4 memory were each given three plates, CD8 naive was given two plates, and CD8 memory was given one plate. Paper-wide results and their limitations: Sharing across several donors was observed for around 5% of naive CD4, about 4% of naive CD8, over 2% of memory CD4, and 0.4% of memory CD8 clonotypes. Clonotypes shared by all four sorted-subset donors showed higher generation probabilities than non-shared clonotypes. The genetic and exposure-history diversity represented was limited by the small number of donors. Sampling was restricted to blood, and TCR repertoires in tissues likely differ from the TCR repertoires found in blood. Naive subsets generally had larger estimated clonotype richness than memory subsets did. Incomplete sequencing was indicated by rarefaction of sorted-subset datasets, despite the large sequencing depth. Pairwise subsampling indicated that sequencing depth was expected to affect the degree of clonotype sharing among donors.

Note on this clone: Its antigen has not been determined. No per-base quality is available; no much larger clone lies one base away.

The donors were healthy, HIV-negative adults who had no recently reported acute infections or vaccinations. Every donor was a Caucasian adult residing in Nashville, Tennessee, USA. CD4+ T cells were enriched by magnetic negative selection, after which naive cells were positively selected on CD45RA and the negative fraction was taken as the memory subset. After blood collection by leukapheresis, PBMCs were isolated using Ficoll-Histopaque density gradient centrifugation and then cryopreserved in the vapor phase of liquid nitrogen. Analytical flow cytometry was used to check the purity and quantity of every magnetically sorted T cell population. Genomic DNA was isolated from every sorted fraction and measured by UV absorbance on a Nanodrop 2000c. TCR CDR3 regions were amplified from genomic DNA by multiplex PCR using the deep immunoSEQ assay. Extracted genomic DNA from each cell subset was spread evenly across all wells of several immunoSEQ 96-well plates, with each plate serving as a replicate. For sorted subsets, about 210 ng of genomic DNA, equivalent to some 30,000 T cell genomes, went into each replicate PCR. The purified libraries were quantified using a Qubit 3.0 fluorometer, sized with a Bioanalyzer 2100, and then quantified again using the KAPA Library Quantification kit. A separate single-read 150-cycle Illumina NextSeq 550 flow cell was used to sequence each immunoSEQ 96-well plate. The authors' pipeline ran thus. Because the immunoSEQ output included only junctional sequences and no quality scores, the filtering could not be the same as the filtering used for full-length reads. Sequences were annotated with PyIR, a Python wrapper for IgBLAST v1.9, and V/J genes and CDR3 were assigned using IMGT germline references. Reads were removed for weak V/J assignments (E-value above 1e-6), missing CDR3, stop codons, out-of-frame junctions, or ambiguous translated residues. V3J clonotypes were defined as sequences sharing an identical inferred V gene, J gene, and CDR3 amino acid sequence. The percentage overlap between two repertoires was calculated by dividing the number of shared unique clonotypes by the size of the smaller repertoire. Three approaches were used to assess repertoire richness: RTK rarefaction, the Chao1 estimator, and Recon v2.1 estimates of unobserved clonotypes. Generation probabilities for all TCRbeta clonotypes obtained by the gDNA method from a handful of donors were computed using OLGA. TCRdb mirrors the immuneACCESS table, restricted to in-frame sequences. Some clones are absent from its copies; in checked studies, under half trace to an unresolved V gene, and the reason for the others is unknown. That table gives V, J and clone size, and the DNA gave D and trimming. A total of roughly 2,500,000 clones appear in this sample, under 95% of them only once. The ten most abundant clones make up 0.36% of the sample.

V was cut back by 3 bases and J by 5 bases, leaving a gap of 14 bases between them. The CDR3 runs 15 amino acids, cysteine and phenylalanine included. Just the 45-base CDR3 DNA is kept, in frame starting at base 1. CDR1 and CDR2 are read off the germline V gene as MDHEN and SYDVKM. The sequence was collected from a man younger than 35 in good health. Some clones in this sample may be carry-over from other donors' samples. The sample taken for sequencing was naive CD4+ T cells from PBMCs. The cell subset or site label for this specimen denotes: CD45RA+ positively selected. Rearrangement joined TRBV28 to TRBJ1-5, with a weak D call of TRBD1 (5 bases match). The CDR3 region reads CASSLAGLGHQPQHF. The DNA is TGTGCCAGCAGTTTGGCGGGGCTCGGCCATCAGCCCCAGCATTTT.